This T cell receptor beta chain comes out of a study of blood T cell repertoires in COVID-19. Study as a whole: The cDNA or gDNA used as material had been derived from T cells, B-cell-depleted T cells, or PBMCs.

In the study's own analysis: How many nucleated cells were present was estimated from reference gene primer amplification. The table came from immunoSEQ multiplex PCR; TCRdb's copy has only in-frame clones and leaves some out. V, J and clone size were drawn from that table, and D and trimming were deduced from the DNA. Seen here are roughly 50,000 clones, over 75% observed once, and the top ten hold 5.5% to 6%. This clone occurred once. CDR1 and CDR2 (germline): LGHNA, YSLEER. The CDR3 extends over 14 amino acids. V was shortened by 0 bases and J by 4 bases, with 9 bases between the two germline ends.

Material: peripheral blood. The chain links TRBV4-3 to TRBJ1-2; D possibly corresponds to TRBD1 (6 bases). This clonotype originated in a woman in her sixties with acute or convalescent COVID-19. DNA for the CDR3: TGCGCCAGCAGCCAAGAAAGGGGGATCTATGGCTACACCTTC. It is translated as CASSQERGIYGYTF.